The present TCR beta chain was sequenced within a study of CD8+ T cells in alopecia areata. In the study overall: Treated patients took oral tofacitinib at 5 to 10 mg twice daily.

Treatment in this sample: oral pan-JAK inhibitor, 5-10 mg twice daily. This clone was seen only a few times. cDNA serving as the sequencing template came from extracted, reverse transcribed RNA. This table comes from immunoSEQ multiplex PCR, and its TCRdb copy is limited to in-frame clones, with some not included. The sample yields about 87,000 clones, just over 70% seen once. The starting material was CD8+ T cells sorted from blood, obtained around week 46, from a patient treated with tofacitinib. This sequence originates from a human donor with alopecia areata.

The CDR3, as DNA: TGTGCCAGCAGCCCCTCGGCGGGACAGGGGTACGGCGAGCAGTACTTC. The encoded protein is CASSPSAGQGYGEQYF. This chain joins TRBV7-9 and TRBJ2-7; 10 bases match TRBD1. The CDR3 contains 16 residues. After removal of 5 bases from V and 6 bases from J, the junction contained 13 bases not matched to a gene. Germline CDR1 SEHNR, CDR2 FQNEAQ (reference sequence).